The entry below gives a single T cell receptor (beta chain) sequence along with its context. Its target is not known. Other DNA sequences in this sample translate to the same CDR3. CDR1 is KGHSH, CDR2 LQKENI, per germline. CDR3 length: 14 residues. The J segment lost 2 bases and the V segment lost 3 bases, leaving 2 bases of the junction unmatched. The source of the sample is a study of cytomegalovirus exposure and HLA in healthy donors. Study outcomes and limitations: It was shown in a later analysis that HLA-associated TCR beta chains were more clonally expanded than other, equally common chains.

This PCR relied on a set of 60 Vbeta primers and 13 Jbeta primers. Generated by immunoSEQ multiplex PCR, the TCRdb table keeps only in-frame clones and is missing some. The sample includes some 110,000 clones, over 75% seen only once; the top ten take about 2%. The sequenced sample consisted of PBMCs. The chain joins TRBV18 to TRBJ2-7; 9 bases line up with TRBD1. The TCR sequence derives from a man aged 25-45 years in good health and CMV-seronegative. CDR3 region: CASSPGQGTYEQYF. The CDR3 region has the DNA TGTGCCAGCTCACCGGGACAGGGCACCTACGAGCAGTACTTC. Variable domain in full (rest from reference TRBV18 and TRBJ2-7): NAGVMQNPRHLVRRRGQEARLRCSPMKGHSHVYWYRQLPEEGLKFMVYLQKENIIDESGMPKERFSAEFPKEGPSILRIQQVVRGDSAAYFCASSPGQGTYEQYFGPGTRLTVT.